Described below is a single T cell receptor (beta chain) sequence and its context. This PCR relied on a set of 60 Vbeta primers and 13 Jbeta primers. Repertoires were generated with immunoSEQ multiplex PCR, while TCRdb's copy carries only in-frame clones and drops some. This sample has tens of thousands of clones, with nearly 55% found just once. The sample is drawn from a study of cytomegalovirus exposure and HLA in healthy donors. Trimming left V 0 bases short and J 2 bases short, with 12 bases between. From germline, CDR1 is MNHEY and CDR2 SVGAGI. This CDR3 comprises 16 residues. J is TRBJ2-3 and V is TRBV6-5; TRBD1 might be the D (6 bases). The source of this sequence is a woman between 40 and 50 years old in good health and CMV-seropositive. Sequencing input: PBMCs. The chain's CDR3 is CASSYSTGLNTDTQYF. In nucleotides, the CDR3 is TGTGCCAGCAGTTACTCGACAGGTTTAAACACAGATACGCAGTATTTT.